These T cell receptor beta chains were read from a single sample in a study of T cell responses to AZD1222 COVID-19 vaccine. Measured with immunoSEQ multiplex PCR; TCRdb has only the in-frame clones, and not every one. The table has approximately 140,000 clones, roughly 90% seen once. The sequenced sample was peripheral blood, obtained 28 days after the second AZD1222 dose. Source of these receptors: an adult who received the AZD1222 COVID-19 vaccine. Each CDR3 is given with its conserved first and last residue. Fields, in order: V gene, D gene, J gene, clone size, CDR3 length, CDR3 DNA, CDR3 protein. A D gene is named only where the DNA matches it firmly. Rows give clone size only sometimes, using once, few, many, or a class for an expanded clone.

>TRBV10-3|NA|TRBJ1-2|NA|14
TGTGCCATCAGAGTACAGGGTTTGGACTATGGCTACACCTTC
CAIRVQGLDYGYTF
>TRBV7-9|TRBD2|TRBJ2-1|NA|15
TGTGCCAGCAGCCCGTGGACTAGCGGGGACAATGAGCAGTTCTTC
CASSPWTSGDNEQFF
>TRBV6-5|TRBD2|TRBJ2-1|NA|14
TGTGCCAGCACGCGGGGGGGCTCCTACAATGAGCAGTTCTTC
CASTRGGSYNEQFF
>TRBV30|TRBD1|TRBJ1-1|NA|12
TGTGCCTGGTACAGGGGGCTCGCTGAAGCTTTCTTT
CAWYRGLAEAFF
>TRBV11-1|NA|TRBJ1-3|NA|16
TGTGCCAGCACAAGACTCGGCCCTAGCTCTGGAAACACCATATATTTT
CASTRLGPSSGNTIYF
>TRBV28|NA|TRBJ2-2|NA|14
TGTGCCAGCAGGAATGAGGCGAACACCGGGGAGCTGTTTTTT
CASRNEANTGELFF
>TRBV9|TRBD2|TRBJ2-3|NA|19
TGTGCCAGCAGCCCCCGACTAGCGGGAGGGGGCGGGAGCACAGATACGCAGTATTTT
CASSPRLAGGGGSTDTQYF
>TRBV7-8|TRBD2|TRBJ2-7|NA|14
TGTGCCAGCAGCTTAGGCGGGGGAGCCTACGAGCAGTACTTC
CASSLGGGAYEQYF
>TRBV28|NA|TRBJ1-6|NA|14
TGTGCCAGCAGTTTATGGGTATCGAATTCACCCCTCCACTTT
CASSLWVSNSPLHF
>TRBV7-3|TRBD2|TRBJ2-3|NA|15
TGTGCCAGCAGCGCCTATAGCGGGAGCACAGATACGCAGTATTTT
CASSAYSGSTDTQYF
>TRBV24-1|NA|TRBJ2-5|NA|15
TGTGCCACCAGTGATTTCGGCCAGGGCCAAGAGACCCAGTACTTC
CATSDFGQGQETQYF
>TRBV28|NA|TRBJ1-5|once|14
TGTGCCAGCAGTTTCAGCGGGGGAGGGCAGCCCCAGCATTTT
CASSFSGGGQPQHF
>TRBV27|NA|TRBJ1-6|NA|15
TGTGCCAGCAGTTTATCCACTACGCTCAATTCACCCCTCCACTTT
CASSLSTTLNSPLHF
>TRBV18|NA|TRBJ1-5|NA|14
TGTGCCAGCTCACCCGACAGGTTGTCAGGGCCCCAGCATTTT
CASSPDRLSGPQHF
>TRBV3-1/TRBV3-2|NA|TRBJ2-2|NA|13
TGTGCCAGCAGCCAAGACATTGCCGGGGAGCTGTTTTTT
CASSQDIAGELFF
>TRBV21-1|NA|TRBJ2-3|NA|18
NA
CASSKTRAVAGGTDTQYF
>TRBV11-2|TRBD1|TRBJ1-1|NA|14
TGTGCCAGCAGCCAGGACAGGGTGCAGGGCGAAGCTTTCTTT
CASSQDRVQGEAFF
>TRBV28|NA|TRBJ2-5|NA|14
TGTGCCAGCAGTTTATATGGCCAGGACAAGACCCAGTACTTC
CASSLYGQDKTQYF
>TRBV7-6|TRBD2|TRBJ2-1|NA|16
TGTGCCAGCAGCTTAGCAACTAGCGGGAGGAGCAATGAGCAGTTCTTC
CASSLATSGRSNEQFF